These T cell receptor beta chains were read from a single sample in a study of long-term antiretroviral therapy in people with HIV. Profiled with immunoSEQ multiplex PCR; TCRdb holds only in-frame clones, not every one. Of over 25,000 clones in the sample, roughly 84% were seen once. Sample: unsorted PBMCs, taken 0.8 years after starting antiretroviral therapy. These receptors originate from a woman aged 25 to 39 with HIV. The CDR3 runs from the conserved cysteine through the conserved F or W. The D gene is left open where the match is weak. The size field is filled for only some rows; it gives once, few, many or a size class.

TRBJ1-5 TRBV5-1 once - CASSLDGQNQPQHF TGCGCCAGCAGCTTGGACGGTCAAAATCAGCCCCAGCATTTT
TRBJ2-2 TRBV4-2 - - CASSQGQGSKTGELFF TGTGCCAGCAGCCAAGGCCAAGGGTCCAAAACCGGGGAGCTGTTTTTT
TRBJ1-3 TRBV15 - - CATSRPGGNTIYF TGTGCCACCAGCAGACCCGGAGGGAACACCATATATTTT
TRBJ1-6 TRBV9 - TRBD1 CASSVEDRGFNSPLHF TGTGCCAGCAGCGTAGAAGACAGGGGGTTTAATTCACCCCTCCACTTT
TRBJ1-1 TRBV9 - - CASSDEPGNLRTEAFF TGTGCCAGCAGCGACGAACCGGGAAATCTCAGGACTGAAGCTTTCTTT
TRBJ1-1 TRBV11-2 - - CASSPGTGVEAFF TGTGCCAGCAGCCCCGGGACTGGAGTTGAAGCTTTCTTT
TRBJ1-6 TRBV11-2 - - CASSTSSQFPIRPLHF TGTGCCAGCAGCACGAGCTCCCAATTTCCAATTCGTCCCCTCCACTTT
TRBJ1-6 TRBV6-1 - - CASSGTTHPDNSPLHF TGTGCCAGCAGTGGGACTACGCACCCAGATAATTCACCCCTCCACTTT
TRBJ2-1 TRBV11-2 - - CASSLLSGYNEQFF TGTGCCAGCAGCTTACTATCCGGGTACAATGAGCAGTTCTTC
TRBJ1-5 TRBV7-9 few - CASSLGQGINQPQHF TGTGCCAGCAGCTTAGGTCAGGGCATAAATCAGCCCCAGCATTTT
TRBJ1-1 TRBV30 - - CAWIMGMNTEAFF TGTGCCTGGATCATGGGGATGAACACTGAAGCTTTCTTT
TRBJ2-1 TRBV5-1 once - CASRTENGNEQFF TGCGCCAGCAGAACCGAGAACGGCAATGAGCAGTTCTTC
TRBJ2-1 TRBV5-1 once - CASSSEGRYNEQFF TGCGCCAGCAGCTCGGAGGGCAGGTACAATGAGCAGTTCTTC
TRBJ2-1 TRBV5-6 - TRBD1 CASSLWDSLFSYNEQFF TGTGCCAGCAGCTTGTGGGACAGTTTGTTCTCCTACAATGAGCAGTTCTTC
TRBJ1-4 TRBV2 - - CASSETGFNEKLFF TGTGCCAGCAGTGAGACGGGTTTTAATGAAAAACTGTTTTTT
TRBJ1-1 TRBV29-1 - - CSVEAKRNTEAFF TGCAGCGTTGAGGCTAAGAGAAACACTGAAGCTTTCTTT
TRBJ1-1 TRBV5-1 - - CASMEGFGTEAFF TGCGCCAGCATGGAAGGTTTCGGCACTGAAGCTTTCTTT
TRBJ2-7 TRBV7-2 - - CASRQSYEQYF TGTGCCAGCCGCCAATCTTACGAGCAGTACTTC
TRBJ1-1 TRBV19 - - CASSIGNTEAFF TGTGCCAGTAGTATAGGGAACACTGAAGCTTTCTTT
TRBJ1-1 TRBV6-1 - TRBD1 CASRGQVDTTEAFF TGTGCCAGCAGGGGACAGGTGGATACCACTGAAGCTTTCTTT
TRBJ1-1 TRBV4-1 - - CASSQDQGQAFF TGCGCCAGCAGCCAAGATCAAGGCCAAGCTTTCTTT
TRBJ1-2 TRBV6-5 - - CASSFNRAYGYTF TGTGCCAGCAGTTTTAACAGGGCGTATGGCTACACCTTC
TRBJ2-1 TRBV6-5 few TRBD1 CASTLPGGEEQFF TGTGCCAGCACCCTCCCAGGGGGTGAGGAGCAGTTCTTC
TRBJ1-4 TRBV6-9 - - CASRRGLNEKLFF TGTGCCAGCAGACGGGGGCTTAATGAAAAACTGTTTTTT
TRBJ2-3 TRBV30 once TRBD1 CAWGQETDTQYF TGTGCCTGGGGACAGGAAACAGATACGCAGTATTTT
TRBJ1-5 TRBV9 few TRBD1 CASSEGQGALNQPQHF TGTGCCAGCAGCGAGGGACAGGGGGCTCTCAATCAGCCCCAGCATTTT
TRBJ1-1 TRBV5-6 - TRBD1 CASSLGTGMSTEAFF TGTGCCAGCAGCTTGGGGACAGGGATGAGTACTGAAGCTTTCTTT
TRBJ1-1 TRBV18 - - CASSPQGSTEAFF TGTGCCAGCTCACCTCAGGGGAGCACTGAAGCTTTCTTT
TRBJ1-2 TRBV27 - - CASSLGGIYTF TGTGCCAGCAGTTTGGGGGGCATTTACACCTTC
TRBJ1-4 TRBV7-8 - - CASSLALRGGDEKLFF TGTGCCAGCAGCTTAGCTTTGAGGGGAGGCGATGAAAAACTGTTTTTT
TRBJ1-1 TRBV30 - - CARQGMNTEAFF TGTGCCCGTCAGGGGATGAACACTGAAGCTTTCTTT
TRBJ2-2 TRBV6-5 - - CASSSRRGDTGELFF TGTGCCAGCAGTTCCCGTAGGGGTGACACCGGGGAGCTGTTTTTT
TRBJ2-3 TRBV10-3 - - CAISGMGPDTQYF TGTGCCATCAGTGGGATGGGGCCAGATACGCAGTATTTT
TRBJ1-2 TRBV5-5 - - CASSSPGGYTF TGTGCCAGCAGCTCCCCTGGAGGCTACACCTTC
TRBJ1-3 TRBV6-5 - - CASKRGAHSGNTIYF TGTGCCAGCAAGCGGGGGGCTCACTCTGGAAACACCATATATTTT
TRBJ1-2 TRBV10-3 - - CAISEVRALDYGYTF TGTGCCATCAGTGAGGTTCGGGCCCTTGACTATGGCTACACCTTC
TRBJ1-4 TRBV7-8 - - CASSWTDATNEKLFF TGTGCCAGCAGTTGGACAGATGCAACTAATGAAAAACTGTTTTTT
TRBJ2-6 TRBV5-1 - TRBD1 CASSGRDRGIYGANVLTF TGCGCCAGCAGCGGACGGGACAGGGGGATTTATGGGGCCAACGTCCTGACTTTC
TRBJ2-7 TRBV5-4 - TRBD1 CASSSGRQGAYEQYF TGTGCCAGCAGCTCCGGTAGGCAGGGGGCCTACGAGCAGTACTTC
TRBJ2-4 TRBV2 - TRBD1 CASSEAGDREENF TGTGCCAGCAGTGAAGCGGGGGACAGGGAGGAGAACTTC
TRBJ2-2 TRBV5-1 few - CASSLDEGNTGELFF TGCGCCAGCAGCTTGGACGAAGGGAACACCGGGGAGCTGTTTTTT
TRBJ2-1 TRBV7-8 - TRBD2 CASRGRGEPYNEQFF TGTGCCAGCAGGGGACGGGGGGAGCCTTACAATGAGCAGTTCTTC
TRBJ2-2 TRBV4-1 - - CASSLVHQGRSGELFF TGCGCCAGCAGCCTCGTTCACCAGGGGAGGAGCGGGGAGCTGTTTTTT
TRBJ2-6 TRBV2 - - CASSVQGGSSGANVLTF TGTGCCAGCAGTGTTCAGGGAGGCTCCTCTGGGGCCAACGTCCTGACTTTC
TRBJ2-1 TRBV5-6 - TRBD2 CASSDSSGGPGDEQFF TGTGCCAGCAGCGATTCTAGCGGGGGGCCCGGCGATGAGCAGTTCTTC
TRBJ1-3 TRBV4-1 - - CASSQPGYSGNTIYF TGCGCCAGCAGCCAACCCGGATACTCTGGAAACACCATATATTTT
TRBJ1-1 TRBV10-3 - TRBD1 CAISETRDRGSEAFF TGTGCCATCAGTGAGACCCGGGACAGGGGGTCAGAAGCTTTCTTT
TRBJ1-1 TRBV18 - - CASSPPRQFTEAFF TGTGCCAGCTCACCACCGAGGCAGTTCACTGAAGCTTTCTTT
TRBJ2-3 TRBV10-3 - TRBD2 CAISSGGAGGTDTQYF TGTGCCATCTCCAGCGGGGGGGCTGGGGGCACAGATACGCAGTATTTT
TRBJ1-5 TRBV19 - TRBD1 CASDGTGLYSNQPQHF TGTGCCAGTGATGGGACAGGGCTTTATAGCAATCAGCCCCAGCATTTT
TRBJ2-7 TRBV11-2 once - CASSKGRPAYEQYF TGTGCCAGCAGCAAGGGACGCCCAGCCTACGAGCAGTACTTC
TRBJ2-5 TRBV4-1 - - CASSISDREETQYF TGCGCCAGCAGCATTTCGGACAGAGAAGAGACCCAGTACTTC
TRBJ2-2 TRBV9 - TRBD1 CASSAYTGVAGELFF TGTGCCAGCAGCGCCTACACAGGGGTGGCCGGGGAGCTGTTTTTT
TRBJ1-2 TRBV5-6 once - CASSIVPGNYGYTF TGTGCCAGCAGCATCGTCCCAGGGAACTATGGCTACACCTTC
TRBJ1-2 TRBV5-6 - TRBD1 CASSWDRGLGGYTF TGTGCCAGCAGCTGGGACAGGGGGCTAGGAGGCTACACCTTC
TRBJ2-5 TRBV7-2 - - CASSLVPTSLGETQYF TGTGCCAGCAGCTTAGTACCTACTAGCTTAGGGGAGACCCAGTACTTC
TRBJ1-4 TRBV7-2 - - CASSLGQSTNEKLFF TGTGCCAGCAGCTTAGGACAGTCAACTAATGAAAAACTGTTTTTT